This T cell receptor (beta chain) was retrieved from a study of OX40 agonist ivuxolimab in advanced cancers. Study at large: At 0.01 to 10 mg/kg, ivuxolimab was administered intravenously to patients every 2 weeks. Points from the study as a whole: Patients with a partial response at 0.1-3.0 mg/kg had among the lowest clonal expansion. No antigen was identified for the clonally expanded peripheral T cells.

This clone was seen only a few times. Its antigen is not known. Germline assignment: CDR1 MNHEY and CDR2 SMNVEV (reference sequence). V lost 6 bases, J lost 7 bases, and 7 bases stayed unmatched. The CDR3 contains 15 residues. Clones were sequenced by immunoSEQ multiplex PCR, and TCRdb holds only the in-frame ones, with some missing. The sample has approximately 82,000 clones, approximately 90% seen once. Sequencing used CD4+ or CD8+ T cells sorted from blood, obtained in a trial of the OX40 agonist ivuxolimab. The rearrangement uses TRBV27 and TRBJ2-1, with 12 bases fitting TRBD2. The clonotype originates from an adult with an advanced solid tumor such as melanoma, head and neck, liver or kidney cancer. The CDR3 loop reads CASSIGLAGRNEQFF. In nucleotides, the CDR3 is TGTGCCAGCAGCATAGGACTAGCGGGAAGGAATGAGCAGTTCTTC.